The sequence of this T cell receptor beta chain was determined in a study of T-cell reconstitution after alpha-beta-depleted transplantation in children. In this sample, this clonotype turned up a few times. Antigen specificity is unknown. As it was prepared, the TCRbeta library received unique molecular identifiers. TCRdb reprocessed the PCR reads via MiXCR and lists one record per CDR3 protein. The sample has hundreds of thousands of distinct CDR3 sequences; over 10% are singletons. The CDR3 runs 14 residues. Deletions cut 6 bases from V and 5 bases from J, with 15 bases between. The germline V gene encodes CDR1 SGHRS and CDR2 YFSETQ. Study outcomes and limitations: Day-60 TCRbeta diversity that was high in some patients was derived from surviving recipient T cells and thymic progenitors. The main origin of T-cell counts and diversity one year after transplant was newly produced T cells.

The receptor's source is a male patient younger than 18 who had a stem cell transplant for acute myeloid leukemia, so the T cells may come from the graft donor. Material: PBMCs, mostly from graft donor cells, obtained 360 days after TCRalphabeta/CD19-depleted stem cell transplant. The rearrangement links TRBV5-1 to TRBJ2-1, with D hard to call. The CDR3 is CASKRGPMNNEQFF. The DNA of the CDR3 is TGCGCCAGCAAGCGTGGGCCAATGAACAATGAGCAGTTCTTC. The full variable domain, completed using reference TRBV5-1 and TRBJ2-1, is KAGVTQTPRYLIKTRGQQVTLSCSPISGHRSVSWYQQTPGQGLQFLFEYFSETQRNKGNFPGRFSGRQFSNSRSEMNVSTLELGDSALYLCASKRGPMNNEQFFGPGTRLTVL.